This T cell receptor beta chain was observed in a study of metastatic and nonmetastatic thyroid tumors. Across the study: Comparison of repertoires was carried out across blood and tumor or nodule tissue from malignant and benign thyroid patients. Whole-study results and caveats: The study reportedly found significantly higher TCR beta diversity in malignant thyroid tumors than benign nodules, in blood and tumor.

This clone has at least ten counts. Its antigen is still unknown. Germline CDR1 reads DFQATT; CDR2 reads SNEGSKA (reference sequence). J gave up 7 bases and V 1 base, and 6 bases lay outside the gene matches. CDR3 size: 14 residues. Every patient underwent thyroid surgery untreated. Original processing notes: The study took CDR3 differences across clinicopathological groups and made a distant-metastasis classifier for papillary thyroid cancer from them. Using MiXCR, TCRdb re-called clones from the PCR reads. TCRdb, not the authors, supplied the V and J calls. The data show 30,000 to 35,000 clones, around 15% seen once.

This sequence was found in a female donor with papillary thyroid cancer or a benign thyroid nodule (not recorded which). Some clones in this sample may be carry-over from other donors' samples. V usage is TRBV20-1 and J usage is TRBJ2-1, with 8 bases matching TRBD1. Input material: blood. DNA of the CDR3: TGCAGTGCTAGAGCGGGACAGGTCAGGAATGAGCAGTTCTTC. The encoded protein is CSARAGQVRNEQFF.